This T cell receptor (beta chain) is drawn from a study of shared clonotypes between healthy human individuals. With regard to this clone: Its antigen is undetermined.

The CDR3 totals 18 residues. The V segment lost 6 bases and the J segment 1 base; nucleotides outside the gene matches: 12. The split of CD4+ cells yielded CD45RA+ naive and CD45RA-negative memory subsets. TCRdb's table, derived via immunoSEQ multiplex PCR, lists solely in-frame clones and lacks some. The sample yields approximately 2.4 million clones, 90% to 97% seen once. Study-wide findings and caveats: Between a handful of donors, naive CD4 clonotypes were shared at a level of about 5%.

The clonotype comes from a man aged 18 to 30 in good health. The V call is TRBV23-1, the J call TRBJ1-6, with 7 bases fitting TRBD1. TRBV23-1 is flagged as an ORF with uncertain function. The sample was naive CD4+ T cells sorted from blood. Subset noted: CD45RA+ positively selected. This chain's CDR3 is CASSRLGRGFSYNSPLHF. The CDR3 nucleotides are TGCGCCAGCAGCCGCTTGGGCAGGGGGTTTTCCTATAATTCACCCCTCCACTTT.